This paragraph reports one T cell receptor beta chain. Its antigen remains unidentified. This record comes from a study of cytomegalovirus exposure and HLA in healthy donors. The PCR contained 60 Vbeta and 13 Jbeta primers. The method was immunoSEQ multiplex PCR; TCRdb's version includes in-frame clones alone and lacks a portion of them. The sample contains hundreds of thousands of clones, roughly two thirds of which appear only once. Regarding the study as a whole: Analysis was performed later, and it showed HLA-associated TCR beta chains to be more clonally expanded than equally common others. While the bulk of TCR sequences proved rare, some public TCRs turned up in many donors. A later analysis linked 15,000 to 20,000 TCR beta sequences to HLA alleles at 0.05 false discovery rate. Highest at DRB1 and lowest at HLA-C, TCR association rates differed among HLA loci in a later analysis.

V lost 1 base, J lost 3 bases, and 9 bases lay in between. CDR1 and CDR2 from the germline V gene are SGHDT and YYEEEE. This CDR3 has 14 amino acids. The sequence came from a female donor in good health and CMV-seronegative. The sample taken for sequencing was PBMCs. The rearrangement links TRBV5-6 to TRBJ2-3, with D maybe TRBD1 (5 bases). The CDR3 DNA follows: TGTGCCAGCAGCTTGCAGGGCGAGACAGATACGCAGTATTTT. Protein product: CASSLQGETDTQYF.